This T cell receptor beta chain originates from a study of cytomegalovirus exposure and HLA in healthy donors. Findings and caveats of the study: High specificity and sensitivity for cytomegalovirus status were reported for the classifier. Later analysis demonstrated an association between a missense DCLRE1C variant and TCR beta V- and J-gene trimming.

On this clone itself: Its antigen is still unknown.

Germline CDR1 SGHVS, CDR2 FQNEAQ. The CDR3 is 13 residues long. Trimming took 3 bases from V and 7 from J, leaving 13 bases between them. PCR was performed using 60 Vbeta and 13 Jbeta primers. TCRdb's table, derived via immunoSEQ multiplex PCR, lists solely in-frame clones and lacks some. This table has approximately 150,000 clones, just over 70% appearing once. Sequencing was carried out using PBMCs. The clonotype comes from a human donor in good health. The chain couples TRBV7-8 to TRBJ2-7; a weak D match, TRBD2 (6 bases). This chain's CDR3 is CASSLGLTSEQYF. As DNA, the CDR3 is TGTGCCAGCAGCTTGGGACTCACCTCGGAGCAGTACTTC.